This T cell receptor (beta chain) appears in the sequencing data of a study of beta chain features in type 1 diabetes. Per germline, CDR1 MDHEN and CDR2 SYDVKM. Trimming cost V 8 bases and J 4 bases; bases outside gene matches: 4. The CDR3 is made up of 13 amino acids. Notes on the study in general: The study found moderately but significantly shorter TCRB CDR3s in all four CD4+ subsets of Type 1 diabetes patients. Whether HLA type affects TCRB rearrangement stayed undetermined in the present work. Within the patient group, naive, central memory and Treg TCRB repertoires appeared more similar to each other than within healthy donors. There were fewer insertions and more deletions at the VDJ junctions of type 1 diabetes patients.

The study reverse transcribed the entire isolated RNA, so it sequenced expressed TCRB transcripts. Using immunoSEQ multiplex PCR, the repertoire was profiled, and TCRdb retains in-frame clones only, with some absent. In the table there are some 360,000 clones, 9.6% of which are singletons. Heparinised blood was drawn once per donor, averaging roughly 0.11 L. About this clone itself: What it binds is unknown.

The chain employs TRBV28 and TRBJ1-2; 10 bases map to TRBD1. The clonotype was recovered from a man aged 30 to 39 with type 1 diabetes. The specimen was central memory CD4+ T cells from blood. The CDR3 is CASLGQGSYGYTF. CDR3 nucleotide sequence: TGTGCCAGCCTGGGACAGGGGTCCTATGGCTACACCTTC.